These 11 T cell receptor beta chains originate from one sample sequenced in a study of T cell responses to AZD1222 COVID-19 vaccine. Produced via immunoSEQ multiplex PCR; TCRdb's table is partial and in-frame only. The sample holds about 200,000 clones, about 94% seen once. The specimen was peripheral blood, collected 28 days after the second AZD1222 dose. All receptors derive from an adult who received the AZD1222 COVID-19 vaccine.

V and J are TRBV5-4 and TRBJ2-1; 10 nucleotides align to TRBD2. This CDR3 is 17 amino acids long. V shed 0 bases and J 0 bases; nucleotides not matched to a gene: 3. The V gene's germline CDR1 is SGHNT and CDR2 YYREEE (reference sequence). The CDR3 loop is CASSLGTSGVSYNEQFF. The CDR3 DNA sequence: TGTGCCAGCAGCTTGGGTACTAGCGGGGTCTCCTACAATGAGCAGTTCTTC. Full variable domain (missing parts from reference TRBV5-4 and TRBJ2-1): ETGVTQSPTHLIKTRGQQVTLRCSSQSGHNTVSWYQQALGQGPQFIFQYYREEENGRGNFPPRFSGLQFPNYSSELNVNALELDDSALYLCASSLGTSGVSYNEQFFGPGTRLTVL.

The table lists this clone with a count of one. This chain links TRBV3-1 (or the pseudogene TRBV3-2) with TRBJ2-3; possible D gene TRBD2, 5 bases. The CDR3 consists of 17 residues. Germline CDR1 is LGHDT and CDR2 is YNNKEL (reference sequence). V lost 0 bases and J lost 2, with 15 bases in between. For the CDR3, the DNA is TGTGCCAGCAGCCAAGAGGGTGGACTGAGTACCACAGATACGCAGTATTTT. It is translated as CASSQEGGLSTTDTQYF.

V is TRBV14 and J is TRBJ1-6, with D uncertain. The CDR3 sequence is 14 residues long. The V gene lost 0 bases and the J gene lost 4 bases, with 4 bases spanning the gap. Germline CDR1 reads SGHDN; CDR2 reads FVKESK. CDR3 residues: CASSQETYNSPLHF. The CDR3 nucleotides read TGTGCCAGCAGCCAAGAAACGTATAATTCACCCCTCCACTTT.

The chain employs TRBV11-2 and TRBJ2-1; 8 bases map to TRBD2. This CDR3 has 16 amino acids. V shed 5 bases, J shed 5 bases, and the junction held 11 bases outside the gene matches. Germline lookup yields CDR1 SGHAT and CDR2 FQNNGV. The CDR3 loop is CASSPTGGGRNNEQFF. DNA for the CDR3: TGTGCCAGCAGCCCAACCGGCGGGGGGCGTAACAATGAGCAGTTCTTC.

CDR3 amino acids: CASSYSKQGYNEQFF. The DNA of the CDR3 is TGTGCCAGCAGTTACTCGAAACAGGGATACAATGAGCAGTTCTTC. The chain employs TRBV6-5 and TRBJ2-1, with D possibly TRBD1 on 6 matching bases. The CDR3 has 15 amino acids. Trimming removed 0 bases at V and 4 bases at J, with 10 bases between. CDR1 is MNHEY and CDR2 is SVGAGI in the germline V gene.

The chain carries TRBV6-1 and TRBJ1-1; 12 nucleotides agree with TRBD1. V dropped 4 bases and J dropped 4; count of bases not matched to a gene: 10. This CDR3 comprises 17 residues. Germline V gene data show CDR1 as MNHNS and CDR2 as SASEGT. CDR3 sequence reads: CASSAPGQGAFGTEAFF. In DNA form, the CDR3 reads TGTGCCAGCAGTGCCCCGGGACAGGGGGCCTTCGGCACTGAAGCTTTCTTT.

The CDR3 nucleotides are TGTGCCAGCAGCTTCGTCGGTAGGGGGAAAGAGACCCAGTACTTC. Amino acids: CASSFVGRGKETQYF. J is TRBJ2-5 and V is TRBV5-6; D may be TRBD1 (6 bases). V was pared by 2 bases and J by 3 bases, with 14 bases between. This CDR3 has 15 amino acids. Germline loops: CDR1 SGHDT, CDR2 YYEEEE.

The chain combines TRBV19 with TRBJ2-5; 10 bases align to TRBD2. The ends lost 4 bases at V and 5 bases at J; junction bases unmatched: 7. CDR3 length: 15 residues. Germline V lookup: CDR1 LNHDA, CDR2 SQIVND (reference sequence). The CDR3 loop reads CASSTRLAGVETQYF. Here the CDR3 DNA reads TGTGCCAGTAGTACCAGGCTAGCGGGGGTGGAGACCCAGTACTTC.

The genes are TRBV2 and TRBJ1-1; 7 bases agree with TRBD1. Looked up from germline, CDR1 is SNHLY and CDR2 is FYNNEI. The CDR3 length is 15 residues. V dropped 3 bases and J dropped 2; count of bases not matched to a gene: 6. The CDR3 region has the DNA TGTGCCAGCAGTGAGCAGGGACAGACCAACACTGAAGCTTTCTTT. Translation gives CASSEQGQTNTEAFF.

In the case of this clone: One end of the junction fails to match germline, which may point to a read error. The V gene is TRBV7-2, the J gene TRBJ2-5; 7 bases are shared with TRBD1. The CDR3 is made up of 14 amino acids. Germline V gene lookup returns CDR1 SGHTA and CDR2 FQGNSA. CDR3 region: CASSAGDSREAQYF. The DNA for the CDR3 is TGTGCCAGCAGCGCAGGGGACAGTCGAGAGGCCCAGTACTTC.

This rearrangement joins TRBV27 to TRBJ2-2; no firm D call. V was pared by 5 bases and J by 6 bases, with 7 bases between. CDR1 MNHEY and CDR2 SMNVEV come from the germline V gene (reference sequence). This CDR3 comprises 12 residues. The CDR3 DNA reads TGTGCCAGCAGTCCAAAATCCGGGGAGCTGTTTTTT. It encodes CASSPKSGELFF.